This T cell receptor beta chain was documented in a study of blood T cell repertoires in COVID-19. Study background: T cells, B-cell-depleted T cells, or PBMCs supplied cDNA or gDNA.

The study recruited people aged roughly 18 to 100 years across 20 to 30 US areas. Membership in each cohort depended on participant-reported clinical history. Original handling: Quantification of nucleated cells was approximated via reference gene primer amplification. Libraries were prepared by immunoSEQ multiplex PCR; TCRdb keeps only in-frame clonotypes and omits some of them. From that table come the V and J calls and clone size; the DNA was used to work out D and trimming. The data hold 350,000 to 450,000 clones, with 70% to 90% observed a single time. The CDR3 consists of 13 residues. The V end lost 6 bases, the J end lost 8 bases, and 16 bases lay between the germline ends. Germline assignment: CDR1 SNHLY and CDR2 FYNNEI.

This chain joins TRBV2 and TRBJ1-2, with a possible D match to TRBD1 (5 bases). This TCR came from a woman under 30 who had been exposed to COVID-19. Specimen: PBMCs or T cells enriched from blood (not recorded which). The CDR3 bases are TGTGCCAGCAGACTCCAGGGCCCCCTAGGCTACACCTTC. Its protein is CASRLQGPLGYTF.